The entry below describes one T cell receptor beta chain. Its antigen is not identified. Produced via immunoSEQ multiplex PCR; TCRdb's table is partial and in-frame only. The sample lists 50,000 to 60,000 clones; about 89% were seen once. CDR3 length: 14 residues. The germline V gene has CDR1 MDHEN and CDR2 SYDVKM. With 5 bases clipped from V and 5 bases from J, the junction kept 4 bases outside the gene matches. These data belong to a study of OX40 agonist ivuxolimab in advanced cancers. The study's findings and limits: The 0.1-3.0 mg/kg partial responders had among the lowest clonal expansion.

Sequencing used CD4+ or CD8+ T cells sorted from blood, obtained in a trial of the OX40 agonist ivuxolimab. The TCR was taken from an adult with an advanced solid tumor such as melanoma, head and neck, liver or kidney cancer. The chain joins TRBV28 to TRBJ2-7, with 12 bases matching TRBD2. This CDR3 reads CASSLAGGRDEQYF. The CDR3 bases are TGTGCCAGCAGTCTAGCGGGAGGGAGGGACGAGCAGTACTTC.